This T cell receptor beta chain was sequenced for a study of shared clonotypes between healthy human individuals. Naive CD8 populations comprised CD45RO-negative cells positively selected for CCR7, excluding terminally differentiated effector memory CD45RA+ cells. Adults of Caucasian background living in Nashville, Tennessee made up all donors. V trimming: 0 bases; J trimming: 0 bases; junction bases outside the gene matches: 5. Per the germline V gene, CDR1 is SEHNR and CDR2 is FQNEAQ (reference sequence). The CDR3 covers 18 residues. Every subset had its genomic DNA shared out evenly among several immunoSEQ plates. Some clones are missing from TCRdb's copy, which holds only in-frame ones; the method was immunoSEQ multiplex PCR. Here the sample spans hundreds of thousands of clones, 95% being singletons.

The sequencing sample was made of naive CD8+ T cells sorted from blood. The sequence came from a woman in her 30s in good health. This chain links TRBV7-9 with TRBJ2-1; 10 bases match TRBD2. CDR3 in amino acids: CASSLALSGGSSYNEQFF. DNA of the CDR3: TGTGCCAGCAGCTTAGCGCTTAGCGGGGGGAGCTCCTACAATGAGCAGTTCTTC.